Below are 6 T cell receptor beta chains sequenced from a single sample in a study of persistence of HIV-infected CD4 T cells. These receptors have no identified antigens. Cells were stimulated with overlapping HIV-1 Gag 15-mer peptides. CD40L/CD69 double-negative CD45RO-high memory CD4+ T cells were collected. This was the immunoSEQ version 4 assay in survey mode. TCRdb's copy holds only in-frame clones and misses some; the assay was immunoSEQ multiplex PCR. The sample records 25,000 to 40,000 clones, roughly 80% being singletons. Here the sequenced sample was CD4+ T cells sorted from PBMCs after roughly 18-hour stimulation, taken from a patient who received antiretroviral therapy. The receptors derive from an adult woman with HIV who was CMV-seropositive.

The chain links TRBV12-5 to TRBJ2-2; perhaps TRBD1 as D (6 bases). V was cut by 5 bases and J by 0 bases, with 10 bases left in between. CDR3 length: 15 amino acids. Germline CDR1 LGHNT, CDR2 FRNRAP. The DNA of the CDR3 is TGTGCTAGTGGTCCGAGGACAGCGAACACCGGGGAGCTGTTTTTT. Translated: CASGPRTANTGELFF.

The chain combines TRBV6-2 or TRBV6-3 with TRBJ1-1; 12 bases fit TRBD1. The CDR3 has 19 amino acids. V gave up 0 bases and J gave up 0 bases; unmatched junction bases: 8. From germline, CDR1 is MNHEY and CDR2 SVGEGT. The CDR3: CASSYSAGTGGWLNTEAFF. The CDR3 DNA reads TGTGCCAGCAGTTACTCGGCCGGGACAGGGGGCTGGTTGAACACTGAAGCTTTCTTT.

The J gene is TRBJ2-2, the V gene TRBV3-1 (or the pseudogene TRBV3-2); 7 nucleotides match TRBD2. Germline CDR1 reads LGHDT; CDR2 reads YNNKEL (reference sequence). Trimming took 4 bases from V and 2 from J; bases not matched to a gene: 7. This CDR3 is built from 16 residues. CDR3 residues: CASSPSGVANTGELFF. As DNA, the CDR3 is TGTGCCAGCAGCCCGAGCGGGGTAGCAAACACCGGGGAGCTGTTTTTT.

This clone was seen just once. The chain couples TRBV7-2 to TRBJ1-1; possibly TRBD1 for D (5 bases). The germline CDR1 and CDR2 sequences are SGHTA and FQGNSA. V was pared by 4 bases and J by 4 bases, with 16 bases between. This CDR3 is built from 15 residues. CDR3 residues: CASSSGRAMTTEAFF. For the CDR3, the DNA is TGTGCCAGCAGCTCGGGGCGGGCGATGACCACTGAAGCTTTCTTT.

This clone was observed a handful of times. This sequence joins TRBV27 and TRBJ1-6, with 7 bases that match TRBD1. This CDR3 comprises 15 residues. V shed 6 bases and J 4 bases; nucleotides not matched to a gene: 6. Germline assignment: CDR1 MNHEY and CDR2 SMNVEV (reference sequence). CDR3: CASSRDRTYNSPLHF. The DNA of the CDR3 is TGTGCCAGCAGCCGGGACAGAACGTATAATTCACCCCTCCACTTT.

The J gene is TRBJ1-3, the V gene TRBV5-1; D is unclear. Germline assignment: CDR1 SGHRS and CDR2 YFSETQ. Deletions cut 0 bases from V and 4 bases from J, with 11 bases between. This CDR3 contains 15 residues. In DNA, the CDR3 is TGCGCCAGCAGCTTGGAAGGGCAGTGGGGAAACACCATATATTTT. It yields the protein CASSLEGQWGNTIYF.